The next 14 T cell receptor beta chains were all read from a single sample in a study of shared clonotypes between healthy human individuals. Naivety among CD8 cells was defined by CD45RO negativity and positive CCR7 selection, thereby excluding terminally differentiated effector memory CD45RA+ cells. Sequenced by immunoSEQ multiplex PCR; TCRdb stores in-frame clones only, minus some. The table has around 1.9 million clones, over 85% seen once. The sequencing sample was made of naive CD8+ T cells from PBMCs. These receptors all come from a man younger than 30 in good health. Some clones in this sample may be carry-over from other donors' samples.

This clone was seen once. The chain carries TRBV5-4 and TRBJ2-5; D uncertain. Trimming took off 4 bases at V and 9 bases at J, with 10 bases between the two ends. Germline CDR1 reads SGHNT; CDR2 reads YYREEE (reference sequence). The CDR3 covers 11 residues. CDR3 region: CASSLGTSQYF. The DNA of the CDR3 is TGTGCCAGCAGCCTGGGAACGTCCCAGTACTTC.

The chain employs TRBV7-2 and TRBJ1-5; 7 bases align to TRBD1. This CDR3 spans 17 amino acids. Trimming at V came to 3 bases and at J to 1 base, leaving 9 bases not matched to a gene. Germline V gene lookup returns CDR1 SGHTA and CDR2 FQGNSA. DNA for the CDR3: TGTGCCAGCAGCTTGCAGGGGGGGGATTGGAGCAATCAGCCCCAGCATTTT. Protein sequence: CASSLQGGDWSNQPQHF.

Concerning this clone: Other DNA sequences in the sample encode the same CDR3. The chain uses TRBV27 and TRBJ2-7; D is undetermined. CDR1 is MNHEY, CDR2 SMNVEV, per germline (reference sequence). Between the trimmed V and J ends, which lost 4 bases and 3 bases, there was a span of 4 bases. CDR3 size: 11 residues. The CDR3 loop reads CASSSHYEQYF. DNA of the CDR3: TGTGCCAGCAGTTCTCACTACGAGCAGTACTTC.

The chain has TRBV6-1 and TRBJ2-5; tentative D call: TRBD1 (5 bases). The CDR3 extends over 14 amino acids. Deletions cut 2 bases from V and 3 bases from J, with 10 bases between. Germline CDR1 and CDR2: MNHNS and SASEGT. CDR3: CASSERNRKETQYF. The CDR3 DNA sequence: TGTGCCAGCAGTGAAAGGAACAGGAAAGAGACCCAGTACTTC.

This sequence joins TRBV1 and TRBJ1-2. TRBV1 is annotated as a pseudogene. This CDR3 region has 14 residues. The CDR3 here is CTSSQEDPGGGYTF. In DNA, the CDR3 is TGCACCAGCAGCCAAGAAGATCCCGGCGGAGGCTACACCTTC.

The V gene is TRBV7-8, the J gene TRBJ1-5, with 7 nucleotides matching TRBD1. Germline assignment: CDR1 SGHVS and CDR2 FQNEAQ. V trimming: 4 bases; J trimming: 3 bases; junction bases outside the gene matches: 3. The CDR3 has 14 amino acids. In DNA, the CDR3 is TGTGCCAGCAGCTCGACAGGGTACAATCAGCCCCAGCATTTT. It specifies CASSSTGYNQPQHF.

The chain has TRBV6-5 and TRBJ1-4; D unclear. Germline V gene data show CDR1 as MNHEY and CDR2 as SVGAGI. Trimming shortened V by 4 bases and J by 8 bases, and 11 bases separated the two germline ends. The CDR3 runs 13 residues. The CDR3, as DNA: TGTGCCAGCAGTTTTGGCTCCGCGGAAAAACTGTTTTTT. Protein: CASSFGSAEKLFF.

A word on this clone: The sample contains more than one DNA sequence encoding this CDR3. The chain links TRBV6-5 to TRBJ2-7; 10 positions match TRBD1. Germline CDR1 and CDR2: MNHEY and SVGAGI. The CDR3 sequence is 14 residues long. With V trimmed by 2 bases and J by 4 bases, 2 bases remained unmatched. The CDR3 DNA sequence: TGTGCCAGCAGTTACGGGGACAGGGGTTACGAGCAGTACTTC. As protein: CASSYGDRGYEQYF.

The chain recombines TRBV7-9 with TRBJ2-4; 7 bases agree with TRBD1. Unmatched junction bases numbered 3, after V lost 0 bases and J lost 4 bases. Germline loops: CDR1 SEHNR, CDR2 FQNEAQ (reference sequence). CDR3 length equals 15 residues. CDR3 sequence: CASSLAQGQKNIQYF. In DNA form, the CDR3 reads TGTGCCAGCAGCTTAGCGCAGGGACAGAAAAACATTCAGTACTTC.

This chain connects TRBV19 to TRBJ1-2; 7 positions agree with TRBD1. Germline V gene lookup returns CDR1 LNHDA and CDR2 SQIVND (reference sequence). The trim removed 1 base at V and 5 bases at J, leaving 7 bases unmatched. The CDR3 spans 15 residues. CDR3: CASSIGGQYRYGYTF. CDR3 DNA: TGTGCCAGTAGTATAGGGGGACAGTATCGTTATGGCTACACCTTC.

The chain recombines TRBV7-9 with TRBJ2-3, with 13 bases aligning to TRBD2. V lost 4 bases, J lost 5 bases, and 6 bases stayed unmatched. Germline-derived CDR1 and CDR2 are SEHNR and FQNEAQ (reference sequence). The CDR3 runs 16 residues. CDR3 sequence reads: CASSSGLAGWEDTQYF. CDR3 in DNA: TGTGCCAGCAGCTCGGGACTAGCGGGATGGGAAGATACGCAGTATTTT.

On this clone itself: The same CDR3 arises from other DNA sequences in this sample as well. The V gene is TRBV5-6, the J gene TRBJ1-1; no definite D call. Germline V gives CDR1 SGHDT, CDR2 YYEEEE. The CDR3 spans 14 residues. Trimming shortened V by 0 bases and J by 1 base, and 7 bases separated the two germline ends. CDR3 coding DNA: TGTGCCAGCAGCTTGGCAGCAGGGAACACTGAAGCTTTCTTT. Translation gives CASSLAAGNTEAFF.

The chain uses TRBV4-1 and TRBJ1-5, with D perhaps matching TRBD1 (6 bases). V was clipped by 3 bases and J by 6 bases, with 18 bases between them. The CDR3 contains 16 residues. The germline V gene has CDR1 MGHRA and CDR2 YSYEKL. The CDR3 DNA sequence: TGCGCCAGCAGCCAGATAGGTAGGGGGGGCGGTCAGCCCCAGCATTTT. Its protein is CASSQIGRGGGQPQHF.

The genes are TRBV2 and TRBJ1-5, with TRBD1 identical over 8 bases. Trimming at V came to 1 base and at J to 5 bases, leaving 13 bases not matched to a gene. This CDR3 has 18 amino acids. The germline CDR1 and CDR2 sequences are SNHLY and FYNNEI. DNA for the CDR3: TGTGCCAGCAGTGAAGGGACAGGGCAACTTCATGGGTATCAGCCCCAGCATTTT. Its protein is CASSEGTGQLHGYQPQHF.